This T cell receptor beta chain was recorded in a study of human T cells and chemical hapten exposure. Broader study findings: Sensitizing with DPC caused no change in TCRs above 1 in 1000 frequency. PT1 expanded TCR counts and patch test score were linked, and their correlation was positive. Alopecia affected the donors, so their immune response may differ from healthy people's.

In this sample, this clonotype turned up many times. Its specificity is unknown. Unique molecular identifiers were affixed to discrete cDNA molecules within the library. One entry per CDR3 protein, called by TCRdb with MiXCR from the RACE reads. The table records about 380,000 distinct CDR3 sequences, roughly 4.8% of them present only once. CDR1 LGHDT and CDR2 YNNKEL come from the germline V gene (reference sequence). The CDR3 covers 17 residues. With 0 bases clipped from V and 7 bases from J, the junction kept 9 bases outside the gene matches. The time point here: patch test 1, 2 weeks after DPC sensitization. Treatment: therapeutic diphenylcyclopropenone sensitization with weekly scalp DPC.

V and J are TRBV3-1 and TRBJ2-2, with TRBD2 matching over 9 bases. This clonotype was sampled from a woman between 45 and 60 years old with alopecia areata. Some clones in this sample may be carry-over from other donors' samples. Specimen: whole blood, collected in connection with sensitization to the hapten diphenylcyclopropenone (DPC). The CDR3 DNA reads TGTGCCAGCAGCCAAGAGAGAGGAGCGGGGGGTATCGGGGAGCTGTTTTTT. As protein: CASSQERGAGGIGELFF.